The rows below give T cell receptor beta chains drawn from one sample of a study of T cell responses to AZD1222 COVID-19 vaccine. The protocol was immunoSEQ multiplex PCR, while the TCRdb copy is restricted to in-frame clones and leaves out a portion. The table shows more than 85,000 clones, with over 85% occurring only once. The source was peripheral blood, collected 28 days after the second AZD1222 dose. Every receptor here comes from an adult who received the AZD1222 COVID-19 vaccine. The CDR3 runs from the conserved cysteine through the conserved F or W. D genes are given only for firm matches. The size field is filled for only some rows; it gives once, few, many or a size class.

V	size	D	J	DNA	CDR3
TRBV7-2	NA	NA	TRBJ1-1	TGTGCCAGCAGCTTAGGGAGCCTGAAGGGCACTGAAGCTTTCTTT	CASSLGSLKGTEAFF
TRBV6-5	NA	NA	TRBJ1-2	TGTGCCAGCAGTTACTCCTCCAACTATGGCTACACCTTC	CASSYSSNYGYTF
TRBV6-6	NA	TRBD1	TRBJ2-1	TGTGCCAGCAGCATCGGGACAGGAGAATACAATGAGCAGTTCTTC	CASSIGTGEYNEQFF
TRBV9	NA	NA	TRBJ1-4	TGTGCCAGCAGCGTAGGCTTAGGGCCCCTTAATGAAAAACTGTTTTTT	CASSVGLGPLNEKLFF
TRBV7-9	NA	TRBD1	TRBJ1-2	TGTGCCAGCAGCCAGACAGGGTATGGCTACACCTTC	CASSQTGYGYTF
TRBV12-5	NA	NA	TRBJ1-1	TGTGCTAGTGGTTTGACAGGTGAAGCTTTCTTT	CASGLTGEAFF
TRBV28	NA	TRBD1	TRBJ1-6	TGTGCCAGCAGTTCCCCGGGTCAGGGGGTTTTGCCCCTCCACTTT	CASSSPGQGVLPLHF
TRBV5-1	NA	TRBD1	TRBJ2-7	TGCGCCAGCAGCAGGGGACAGGTGTACTACGAGCAGTACTTC	CASSRGQVYYEQYF
TRBV5-1	NA	NA	TRBJ2-1	TGCGCCAGCAGCTTAGGCAGGGGAGAGGCGTTCGGGCAGTTCTTC	CASSLGRGEAFGQFF
TRBV7-8	NA	NA	TRBJ2-1	TGTGCCAGCAGCTTTGGTCTAGAAGGGGGTAATGAGCAGTTCTTC	CASSFGLEGGNEQFF
TRBV5-1	NA	NA	TRBJ1-2	TGCGCCAGCGGAGAACAGGAGAACTATGGCTACACCTTC	CASGEQENYGYTF
TRBV10-3	NA	NA	TRBJ2-3	TGTGCCATCACCTCGGGGGACGCCCGCACAGATACGCAGTATTTT	CAITSGDARTDTQYF
TRBV5-1	once	NA	TRBJ1-5	TGCGCCAGCAGCTTGGGGGACCATCAGCCCCAGCATTTT	CASSLGDHQPQHF
TRBV6-4	NA	NA	TRBJ1-2	TGTGCCAGCAGTCCGTCTCCGGGGGGCTATGGCTACACCTTC	CASSPSPGGYGYTF
TRBV9	NA	TRBD2	TRBJ2-2	TGTGCCAGCAGCCCTGGACTAGCGGGAATATCGAACACCGGGGAGCTGTTTTTT	CASSPGLAGISNTGELFF
TRBV5-4	NA	NA	TRBJ1-1	TGTGCCAGCAGCTTGGGCGGACTTGTCGCTGAAGCTTTCTTT	CASSLGGLVAEAFF
TRBV5-1	NA	NA	TRBJ2-2	TGCGCCAGCAGCTTGGGGGGTAACACCGGGGAGCTGTTTTTT	CASSLGGNTGELFF
TRBV7-7	NA	TRBD1	TRBJ1-3	TGTGCCAGCAGCTGGGGGACAGGGGGCAGTTACTCTGGAAACACCATATATTTT	CASSWGTGGSYSGNTIYF
TRBV21-1	NA	NA	TRBJ1-2	TGTGCCAGCAGCCCCGGACTGATTCTTTACTTCTATGGCTACACCTTC	CASSPGLILYFYGYTF
TRBV6-1	few	TRBD1	TRBJ1-5	TGTGCCAGCAGTGAAAGGACAGGGGGCGTTGGGCCCCAGCATTTT	CASSERTGGVGPQHF
TRBV7-8	NA	TRBD2	TRBJ2-5	TGTGCCAGCAGCCAAGGGACTAGCGTGCGAGAGACCCAGTACTTC	CASSQGTSVRETQYF
TRBV10-3	NA	NA	TRBJ1-2	TGTGCCATCAGTGAGTCCCTCGCCGGCTACACCTTC	CAISESLAGYTF